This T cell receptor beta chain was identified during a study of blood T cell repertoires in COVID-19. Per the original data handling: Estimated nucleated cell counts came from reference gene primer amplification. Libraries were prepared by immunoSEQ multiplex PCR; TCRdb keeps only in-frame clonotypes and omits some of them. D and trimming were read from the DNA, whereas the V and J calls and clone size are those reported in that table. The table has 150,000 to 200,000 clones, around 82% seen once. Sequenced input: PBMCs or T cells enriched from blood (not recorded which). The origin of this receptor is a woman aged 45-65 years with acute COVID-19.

The CDR3 spells CASSQEDRGSEKLFF. The CDR3 bases are TGCGCCAGCAGCCAAGAGGACAGGGGGAGCGAAAAACTGTTTTTT. The V and J genes are TRBV4-1 and TRBJ1-4; 10 bases fit TRBD1. The V gene end was trimmed by 0 bases and the J gene end by 8 bases; junction bases not matched to a gene: 3. The CDR3 sequence is 15 residues long. The germline V gene encodes CDR1 MGHRA and CDR2 YSYEKL.